This is a list of T cell receptor beta chains from one sample in a study of T cells in Graves' hyperthyroidism and ophthalmopathy. TCRdb reprocessed the multiplex PCR reads via MiXCR and lists one record per CDR3 protein. Among more than 600,000 distinct CDR3 sequences listed, about 17% were seen once. Sample: blood. These receptors were taken from a man between 18 and 35 years old with Graves' hyperthyroidism. The CDR3 runs from the conserved cysteine through the conserved F or W. The D gene is left open where the match is weak. Not all rows give a size; the values are once, few, many and, for expanded clones, a class.

v_call	j_call	d_call	clone_size	cdr3_nt	cdr3_aa
TRBV7-2	TRBJ2-7	.	few	TGTGCCAGCAGCCCGTCGGGAGCTCCTGAGCAGTACTTC	CASSPSGAPEQYF
TRBV28	TRBJ2-3	.	many	TGTGCCAGCAGTGGGCACAGGCGCACAGATACGCAGTATTTT	CASSGHRRTDTQYF
TRBV19	TRBJ2-4	.	.	TGTGCCAGTCGCCGTGACGGTTATCAGTACTTC	CASRRDGYQYF
TRBV20-1	TRBJ2-7	TRBD2	many	TGCAGTGCTACACGAGGTAGCGGGAGATTGGGGGCCTACGAGCAGTACTTC	CSATRGSGRLGAYEQYF
TRBV6-2/TRBV6-3	TRBJ2-1	.	.	TGTGCCAGCACTGAACAGGGCTACAATGAGCAGTTCTTC	CASTEQGYNEQFF
TRBV30	TRBJ1-6	TRBD1	.	TGTGCCTGGAGTGCCCCGGACAGGGGTGGCTATAATTCACCCCTCCACTTT	CAWSAPDRGGYNSPLHF
TRBV5-1	TRBJ2-3	.	many	TGCGCCAGCAGCTTGGCGTTGCAGAGTAGCACAGATACGCAGTATTTT	CASSLALQSSTDTQYF
TRBV19	TRBJ1-1	TRBD1	.	TGTGCCAGTGGGACAGGGTTTAGGACTGAAGCTTTCTTT	CASGTGFRTEAFF
TRBV30	TRBJ2-7	.	.	TGTGCCTGGAGTGTACTGGGACGCATAACCTACGAGCAGTACTTC	CAWSVLGRITYEQYF
TRBV30	TRBJ2-5	.	many	TGTGCCTGGAGATTCGGACAAGAGACCCAGTACTTC	CAWRFGQETQYF
TRBV7-8	TRBJ2-7	.	many	TGTGCCAGCAGCTTAGATCCCAGTTATACATCCTACGAGCAGTACTTC	CASSLDPSYTSYEQYF
TRBV20-1	TRBJ1-1	.	.	TGCAGTGCCCCCATGGGGGGCGCCAAGGGCACTGAAGCTTTCTTT	CSAPMGGAKGTEAFF
TRBV7-2	TRBJ1-6	.	.	TGTGCCAGCAGCTTAGTCTTGGGGTCACCCCTCCACTTT	CASSLVLGSPLHF
TRBV6-1	TRBJ2-3	.	many	TGTGCCAGCAGTGAACAGGAAGAAGGGACGCAGTATTTT	CASSEQEEGTQYF
TRBV12-3/TRBV12-4	TRBJ2-5	.	few	TGTGCCAGCAGTTGGGCGGACCAAGAGACCCAGTACTTC	CASSWADQETQYF
TRBV28	TRBJ2-5	TRBD2	many	TGTGCCAGCGCCGGGACTAGCGGTTTTTGGGTGAGCCCGCTCCAAGAGACCCAGTACTTC	CASAGTSGFWVSPLQETQYF
TRBV3-1	TRBJ2-3	.	few	TGTGCCAGCAGAGGGACCGGGGGCACAGATACGCAGTATTTT	CASRGTGGTDTQYF
TRBV27	TRBJ2-7	TRBD1	few	TGTGCCAGCAGTTTTCGTTCCGGGACAGGGGGCTCCTACGAGCAGTACTTC	CASSFRSGTGGSYEQYF
TRBV28	TRBJ1-2	.	.	TGTGCCAGCAGTTTTCCCAATATTGGGGGCTACACCTTC	CASSFPNIGGYTF
TRBV27	TRBJ1-5	TRBD1	.	TGTGCCAGCAGTTCAGGGGGAATAGAGCCCCAGCATTTT	CASSSGGIEPQHF
TRBV11-2	TRBJ2-7	.	.	TGTGCCAGCACCTCAATCTACGAGCAGTACTTC	CASTSIYEQYF
TRBV6-5	TRBJ2-7	.	few	TGTGCCAGCAGTTACCCTGTCGGCGAGCAGTACTTC	CASSYPVGEQYF
TRBV10-2	TRBJ2-3	TRBD2	many	TGCGCCAGCAGTGAGGGGACTAGCGGGACAGATACGCAGTATTTT	CASSEGTSGTDTQYF
TRBV5-1	TRBJ2-1	.	many	TGCGCCAGCAGCCCGGCACCTAACTACAATGAGCAGTTCTTC	CASSPAPNYNEQFF
TRBV27	TRBJ2-7	TRBD2	many	TGTGCCACCCATTTCACCCCCATAGCGGGAGGACGTTACGAGCAGTACTTC	CATHFTPIAGGRYEQYF
TRBV2	TRBJ1-5	.	many	TGTGCCAGCAGTGGGGCAAATCAGCCCCAGCATTTT	CASSGANQPQHF
TRBV15	TRBJ1-1	.	many	TGTGCCACCAGCACCCCCCTTCGGGGAAGTGAAGCTTTCTTT	CATSTPLRGSEAFF
TRBV28	TRBJ2-7	.	many	TGTGCCAGCCAGACCCAGCCCCCCTACGAGCAGTACTTC	CASQTQPPYEQYF
TRBV28	TRBJ2-2	.	many	TGTGCCAGCAGTTTCCCAGGGGGGACCGGGGAGCTGTTTTTT	CASSFPGGTGELFF
TRBV20-1	TRBJ2-2	TRBD2	few	TGCAGTGCTAGATCCCTAGCGGGGTACACCGGGGAGCTGTTTTTT	CSARSLAGYTGELFF
TRBV6-1	TRBJ1-1	.	many	TGTGCCAGCGGCGGATCGGGGCCGAACACTGAAGCTTTCTTT	CASGGSGPNTEAFF
TRBV6-5	TRBJ2-7	.	many	TGTGCCAGCAGTTACTCGGGTGAAGACGAGCAGTACTTC	CASSYSGEDEQYF
TRBV12-3/TRBV12-4	TRBJ2-4	.	many	TGTGCCAGCAGTTTATACCGAGCCAAAAACATTCAGTACTTC	CASSLYRAKNIQYF
TRBV19	TRBJ1-5	.	few	TGTGCCAGTAGTATAAGGCCCTCCAATCAGCCCCAGCATTTT	CASSIRPSNQPQHF
TRBV15	TRBJ2-1	.	few	TGTGCCACCAGCAGAGTTTCGTCTAATGAGCAGTTCTTC	CATSRVSSNEQFF
TRBV24-1	TRBJ1-5	.	few	TGTGCCACCAGTGATCCCAGCGGCGGGGGAGATGGCAATCAGCCCCAGCATTTT	CATSDPSGGGDGNQPQHF
TRBV27	TRBJ2-7	.	.	TGTGCCAGCAGCCAAGGACCGGGCCCCGCCGTCTACGAGCAGTACTTC	CASSQGPGPAVYEQYF
TRBV18	TRBJ1-1	.	many	TGTGCCAGCTCGGACAGTGCGAACACTGAAGCTTTCTTT	CASSDSANTEAFF
TRBV28	TRBJ2-1	TRBD1	many	TGTGCCAGCAGGTCAGGGGGCAGTTACAATGAGCAGTTCTTC	CASRSGGSYNEQFF
TRBV28	TRBJ2-2	TRBD1	many	TGTGCCAGCAGTTTTGAGGGGGCGAAGACCGGGGAGCTGTTTTTT	CASSFEGAKTGELFF
TRBV29-1	TRBJ1-1	.	.	TGCAGCGTTGCAGGCTACGGACAAAACACTGAAGCTTTCTTT	CSVAGYGQNTEAFF
TRBV6-2/TRBV6-3	TRBJ2-3	TRBD2	many	TGTGCCAGCAGACGCTTCGGACTAGCGGATGATACGCAGTATTTT	CASRRFGLADDTQYF
TRBV6-1	TRBJ2-3	.	.	TGTGCCAGCAACATCGACAGTTTCACAGATACGCAGTATTTT	CASNIDSFTDTQYF
TRBV7-9	TRBJ1-4	TRBD1	.	TGTGCCAGCAACCACCAGGGGGATGAAAAACTGTTTTTT	CASNHQGDEKLFF
TRBV27	TRBJ2-2	.	.	TGTGCCAGCAGTTGGGGGCCTGGGGAGCTGTTTTTT	CASSWGPGELFF
TRBV27	TRBJ1-5	TRBD1	.	TGTGCCAGCGCGGACAGGGTTTGGCAGCCCCAGCATTTT	CASADRVWQPQHF
TRBV19	TRBJ2-3	.	.	TGTGCCAGTAGTATATACGGGAGAAGAGATACGCAGTATTTT	CASSIYGRRDTQYF